The next 7 T cell receptor beta chains were all read from a single sample in a study of cytomegalovirus exposure and HLA in healthy donors. Assay used: immunoSEQ multiplex PCR; TCRdb lists only in-frame clones, some missing. The top ten hold about 6% of the sample, which has about 98,000 clones, less than 90% seen once. Sequencing was done on a sample of PBMCs. The receptors derive from a man aged 18 to 29 in good health and CMV-seropositive.

The chain joins TRBV7-9 to TRBJ2-2; 9 bases are a match to TRBD1. This CDR3 is built from 15 residues. V was pared by 5 bases and J by 3 bases, with 4 bases of the junction left unmatched. Germline V gives CDR1 SEHNR, CDR2 FQNEAQ (reference sequence). This CDR3 is CASSVRTGDTGELFF. In nucleotides, the CDR3 is TGTGCCAGCAGCGTACGGACAGGGGACACCGGGGAGCTGTTTTTT.

This chain joins TRBV7-9 and TRBJ2-7, with TRBD1 matching 8 bases. The CDR3 consists of 14 residues. V shed 0 bases, J shed 6 bases, and the junction held 4 bases outside the gene matches. The germline V gene encodes CDR1 SEHNR and CDR2 FQNEAQ (reference sequence). The CDR3, as DNA: TGTGCCAGCAGCTTAGCCGGGACAGGTGGCGAGCAGTACTTC. Translation gives CASSLAGTGGEQYF.

V and J are TRBV27 and TRBJ1-3; no firm D call. Trimming left V 5 bases short and J 4 bases short, with 15 bases between. The V gene's germline CDR1 is MNHEY and CDR2 SMNVEV (reference sequence). This CDR3 spans 15 amino acids. The CDR3 protein is CASSAPAGVGNTIYF. For the CDR3, the DNA is TGTGCCAGCAGTGCCCCCGCCGGGGTGGGAAACACCATATATTTT.

The CDR3 is CASSPQRYPGAVHTGELFF. As DNA, the CDR3 is TGTGCCAGCTCACCACAAAGATACCCAGGGGCGGTACACACCGGGGAGCTGTTTTTT. This rearrangement joins TRBV18 to TRBJ2-2; possibly TRBD1 for D (6 bases). The CDR3 contains 19 residues. Germline V gene data show CDR1 as KGHSH and CDR2 as LQKENI. Trimming took 1 base from V and 3 from J, leaving 21 bases between them.

The chain has TRBV7-2 and TRBJ1-5, with a weak D call TRBD1 (5 bases). CDR1 and CDR2 from the germline V gene are SGHTA and FQGNSA. This CDR3 comprises 14 residues. Trimming took 0 bases from V and 5 from J, leaving 8 bases between them. CDR3 loop: CASSLAGEDQPQHF. CDR3 DNA sequence: TGTGCCAGCAGCTTAGCAGGGGAAGATCAGCCCCAGCATTTT. Complete variable domain (other parts from reference TRBV7-2 and TRBJ1-5): GAGVSQSPSNKVTEKGKDVELRCDPISGHTALYWYRQSLGQGLEFLIYFQGNSAPDKSGLPSDRFSAERTGGSVSTLTIQRTQQEDSAVYLCASSLAGEDQPQHFGDGTRLSIL.

The gene calls are TRBV12-5 and TRBJ1-5; D is ambiguous. The CDR3 extends over 14 amino acids. V gave up 2 bases and J gave up 0 bases, with 5 bases separating them. Germline V gene lookup returns CDR1 LGHNT and CDR2 FRNRAP. The CDR3 spells CASGLSVSNQPQHF. CDR3 sequence (DNA): TGTGCTAGTGGTTTGTCAGTTAGCAATCAGCCCCAGCATTTT.

This clone was counted a few times. This chain uses TRBV2 with TRBJ2-7; 9 nucleotides line up with TRBD2. From germline, CDR1 is SNHLY and CDR2 FYNNEI. Trimming removed 7 bases from V and 2 bases from J; junction bases left unmatched: 9. The CDR3 consists of 15 residues. CDR3 in amino acids: CASKGFWTSAYEQYF. The CDR3 nucleotides are TGTGCCAGCAAAGGTTTTTGGACTAGCGCCTACGAGCAGTACTTC.